This TCR beta chain was documented in a study of identical twins. Trimming removed 6 bases at V and 2 bases at J, with 17 bases between. The germline gives CDR1 SNHLY, CDR2 FYNNEI. The CDR3 has 15 amino acids. A universal primer site arose from template switching, and cDNA bore unique molecular identifiers. TCRdb redid the calling of the 5' RACE reads with MiXCR, one entry per CDR3 protein. This table holds around 510,000 distinct CDR3 sequences, about 13% found once. Study outcomes and limitations: With beta out-of-frame sequences, excess sharing by twins was weaker. Low generation probability was overrepresented in out-of-frame alpha sequences shared by twins.

This clonotype was found many times. Antigen: not known. The same sample was also studied in work on yellow fever vaccine responses in identical twins.

This chain uses TRBV2 with TRBJ2-7; D unresolved. This sequence was found in a woman aged 18-29 years in good health. The specimen was CD4+ T cells sorted from blood. The CDR3 DNA reads TGTGCCAGCAGCGCACGGGTTCGTCTGGCCTACGAGCAGTACTTC. This translates into CASSARVRLAYEQYF.